This T cell receptor beta chain was sequenced for a study of blood T cell repertoires in COVID-19. Study background: The United States, Italy and Spain provided the acute and convalescent COVID-19 samples.

Authors' analysis steps: Researchers report that nucleated cell counts were estimated from reference gene primer amplification. This table comes from immunoSEQ multiplex PCR, and its TCRdb copy is limited to in-frame clones, with some not included. The V and J calls and clone size come from that table; D and trimming were worked out from the DNA. The table shows a few hundred thousand clones, with less than 90% occurring only once. Germline V CDR1 and CDR2: LNHNV, YYDKDF (reference sequence). The V and J ends lost 5 bases and 2 bases, in that order; junction bases with no gene match: 5. The CDR3 length is 14 residues.

The receptor's source is a woman older than 75 with active or convalescent COVID-19. The chain combines TRBV15 with TRBJ2-7; the match to TRBD1 covers 8 bases. The sequenced sample consisted of peripheral blood. CDR3 DNA sequence: TGTGCCACCAGCTCCTGGACAGGGACCTACGAGCAGTACTTC. The encoded protein is CATSSWTGTYEQYF.